This T cell receptor beta chain was captured by sequencing in a study of human T cells and chemical hapten exposure (dated by TCRdb to the early 2020s). With regard to the full study: For sensitization, 2% DPC in acetone was applied to a 2 cm by 2 cm area of upper inner arm skin. The patient cohort, mostly female, included alopecia areata with under or over 50% scalp involvement, alopecia totalis and alopecia universalis. Patch testing was done on the upper back using Finn chambers containing 0.01% DPC, and results were scored after 6 days according to International Contact Dermatitis Research Group standards. For TCR sequencing, blood came from 25 to 35 alopecia patients at anywhere from one to four time points (pre-sensitization, 2, 6 and 24 weeks). Blood samples were taken from patients before sensitization (week 0) and at 2, 6 and about 24 weeks after DPC sensitization. In alopecia patients, the study followed how the peripheral blood TCR repertoire changed in vivo over primary and secondary sensitization to diphenylcyclopropenone (DPC), a hapten. Libraries were pooled for sequencing, and per-sample TCR yields varied mainly because of small differences in library volumes within the pool. Throughout the roughly 24-week study period, patients were also given weekly therapeutic DPC doses on the scalp.

Receptor libraries were prepared by RACE. The sample was run on a NextSeq 500. Library preparation attached unique molecular identifiers to individual cDNA molecules for quantitative, reproducible TCR counting. Both TCR alpha and TCR beta chains were sequenced from each blood RNA sample. Per the authors' processing: A median of approximately 96,000 TCRs per sample was observed, with a range of about 20,000 to 750,000. The Decombinator software suite was used to annotate the V, J and CDR3 of the TCR reads. Every sample was subsampled to the same number of TCRs (28,000) for the PS versus PT1 abundance plots. TCRs were defined as expanded if absent before sensitization and observed at least eight times at the 2-week time point. TCRdb reran the public reads through fastp at Q25 and MiXCR, keeping productive beta chains. Every entry covers one CDR3 protein and lists the most common genes and DNA from its rows. These V and J calls originate from TCRdb's pipeline instead of the authors' own analysis. The sample profile shows some 80,000 distinct CDR3 sequences; roughly 10% of them were found once. The biggest ten clones account for 4% to 5.5% of the sample.

Counted from cysteine to phenylalanine, this CDR3 has 12 amino acids. The DNA shown is the 36-base CDR3, in frame from base 1. Compared with germline, V lacks 6 bases and J lacks 8 bases; bases without a gene match: 4. The germline V gene (reference sequence) provides CDR1 PRHDT and CDR2 FYEKMQ. This clonotype was recorded many times. Its antigen has not been determined. Base-call qualities are not available, and no considerably larger clone is one nucleotide away. Points the paper makes about the study in general: No change with DPC sensitization was found in the number of TCRs above 1 in 1000 frequency, and no evidence of global repertoire structure alterations was found. After repeated subsampling, changes were observed in the strength of the expansion versus patch-test correlation and in the threshold at which the correlation became significant. Because all patients had alopecia, a presumed autoimmune disease, the immune response of the patients might differ from that of healthy individuals. Compared with pre-sensitization or healthy control sets, expanded TCRs formed significantly more large CDR3 similarity clusters, which is consistent with antigen-driven responses. A positive correlation was found between the number of PT1 expanded TCRs and patch test score, with significance reached at thresholds 8, 16 and 32 but not 4.

In light of the paper, this sample's time point label describes: patch test 1, 2 weeks after DPC sensitization. In the paper's terms, the treatment or condition label means: therapeutic diphenylcyclopropenone sensitization with weekly scalp DPC. Blood at each patch-test visit was drawn before the patch test was applied. Patients were eligible if aged 18 to 70, diagnosed with alopecia and judged suitable for DPC therapy, and pregnant patients were excluded. Total RNA was isolated from unfractionated whole blood collected in Tempus Blood RNA tubes. This sequence uses TRBV13 and TRBJ1-2; 9 central nucleotides agree with TRBD1. The sample was whole blood, taken in connection with sensitization to the hapten diphenylcyclopropenone (DPC). This sequence was found in a woman aged 50 to 60 with alopecia areata. Some clones in this sample may be carry-over from other donors' samples. The CDR3 protein sequence reads: CASRRQGEGYTF. The sequence in DNA is TGTGCCAGCAGAAGACAGGGGGAAGGCTACACCTTC.